The clone carrying this T cell receptor (beta chain) was observed a handful of times. Its antigen is unidentified. The entry originates in a study of T-cell memory formation after mild COVID-19. General study points: That cross-reactive memory joined was suggested by some responding clones appearing in pre-infection memory.

TCRdb re-called the 5' RACE reads with MiXCR, one entry per CDR3 protein. The sample lists about 68,000 distinct CDR3 sequences, 16% occurring once. The CDR3 length is 14 residues. V lost 3 bases to trimming and J lost 12 bases; unmatched junction nucleotides: 14. Germline V gene sequence: CDR1 LNHDA, CDR2 SQIVND (reference sequence). Sequencing was performed on PBMCs or a T cell subset sorted from them (not recorded which). The receptor was isolated from an adult woman who had mild COVID-19 (a few samples of this study predate the infection). Cell type and time point are not known. The V call is TRBV19, the J call TRBJ2-7; TRBD2 aligns across 7 bases. CDR3 sequence (DNA): TGTGCCAGTAGTATCGGTTCGACTAGCTTTGATCTGTACTTC. It translates to CASSIGSTSFDLYF.